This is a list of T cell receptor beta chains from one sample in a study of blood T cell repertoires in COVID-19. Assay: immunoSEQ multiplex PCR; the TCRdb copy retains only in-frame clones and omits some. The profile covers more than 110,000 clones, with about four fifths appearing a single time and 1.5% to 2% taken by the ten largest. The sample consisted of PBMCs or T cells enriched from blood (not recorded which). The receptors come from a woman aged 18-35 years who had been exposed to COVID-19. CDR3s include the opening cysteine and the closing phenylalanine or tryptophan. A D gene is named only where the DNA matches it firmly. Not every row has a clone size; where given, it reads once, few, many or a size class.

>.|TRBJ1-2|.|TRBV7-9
TGTGCCAGCAGTCACCAGGGTAATGGCTACACCTTC
CASSHQGNGYTF
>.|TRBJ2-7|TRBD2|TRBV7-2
TGTGCCAGCAGCTTGAGGGGCCTAGCGGAAACCAACTCCTACGAGCAGTACTTC
CASSLRGLAETNSYEQYF
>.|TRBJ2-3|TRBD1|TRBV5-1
TGCGCCAGCAGCTGGACCGGGACAGGGGTGACAGATACGCAGTATTTT
CASSWTGTGVTDTQYF
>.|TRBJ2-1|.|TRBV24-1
TGTGCCACCAGTGATGCAGGGAAGGATGAGCAGTTCTTC
CATSDAGKDEQFF
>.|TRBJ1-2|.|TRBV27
TGTGCCACGGTCCCTAGGGGATTTCGGGATGGCTACACCTTC
CATVPRGFRDGYTF
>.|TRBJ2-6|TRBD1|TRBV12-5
TGTGCTAGTGGTCCAGGACAGGGGGCTGGAGTCAACGTCCTGACTTTC
CASGPGQGAGVNVLTF
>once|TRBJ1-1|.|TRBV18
TGTGCCAGCTCACCAGACAGAAAGAACACTGAAGCTTTCTTT
CASSPDRKNTEAFF
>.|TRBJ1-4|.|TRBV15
TGTGCCACCAGCATTCGTCGGACAGCAACTAATGAAAAACTGTTTTTT
CATSIRRTATNEKLFF
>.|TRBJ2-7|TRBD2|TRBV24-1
TGTGCCACCAGTGATTGGACTAGCGGGAGAGTGCTCGACGAGCAGTACTTC
CATSDWTSGRVLDEQYF
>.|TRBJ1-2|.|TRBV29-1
TGCAGCGTCGACAGCGTTGGCACGGCGCTATATGGCTACACCTTC
CSVDSVGTALYGYTF
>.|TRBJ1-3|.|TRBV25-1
TGTGCCTCACAGGGCAGCTCTGGAAACACCATATATTTT
CASQGSSGNTIYF
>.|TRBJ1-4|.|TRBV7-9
TGTGCCAGCAGCTTGTCCCAGGGAAAGGGCGAAAAACTGTTTTTT
CASSLSQGKGEKLFF
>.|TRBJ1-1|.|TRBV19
TGTGCCAGTAGTATGAGCCACCCGAACACTGAAGCTTTCTTT
CASSMSHPNTEAFF
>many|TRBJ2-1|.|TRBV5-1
TGCGCCAGCAGCGTCCGCGACTACAATGAGCAGTTCTTC
CASSVRDYNEQFF
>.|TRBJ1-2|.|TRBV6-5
TGTGCCAGCAGTTACTCGGGCCAGGGTTGGATTGATGGCTACACCTTC
CASSYSGQGWIDGYTF
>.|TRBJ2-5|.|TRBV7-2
TGTGCCAGCAGCCCCCCGGACTGGTCAGGCGAGACCCAGTACTTC
CASSPPDWSGETQYF
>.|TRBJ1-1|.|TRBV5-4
TGTGCCAGCAGCTTAGGCGGCAGGGCGAGGGGGACTGAAGCTTTCTTT
CASSLGGRARGTEAFF
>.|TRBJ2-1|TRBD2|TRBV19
TGTGCCAGTCGTACTAGCGGGAGGGCCGATGAGCAGTTCTTC
CASRTSGRADEQFF
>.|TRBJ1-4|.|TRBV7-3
TGTGCCAGCAGCCCAACAAACAGCCCTAATGAAAAACTGTTTTTT
CASSPTNSPNEKLFF
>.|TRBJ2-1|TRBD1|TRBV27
TGTGCCAGCAGAGCCGGGACAGCTTCCTACAATGAGCAGTTCTTC
CASRAGTASYNEQFF
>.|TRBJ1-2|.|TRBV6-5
TGTGCCAGCAGGCGACAGGAAAACTATGGCTACACCTTC
CASRRQENYGYTF
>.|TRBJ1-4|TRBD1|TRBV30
TGTGCCTGGAGTGTTTTGGGACAGGGGTCGGAAAAACTGTTTTTT
CAWSVLGQGSEKLFF
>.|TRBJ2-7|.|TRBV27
TGTGCCAGCAGTCAACAGGGTGGCGAGCAGTACTTC
CASSQQGGEQYF
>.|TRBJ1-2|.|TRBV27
TGTGCCAGCAGTTTATCCCCCAGGGGTTCAGCTAGCTATGGCTACACCTTC
CASSLSPRGSASYGYTF
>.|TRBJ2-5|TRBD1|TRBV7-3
TGTGCCAGCAGCTCGACAGGGGGCGCGGGGGAGACCCAGTACTTC
CASSSTGGAGETQYF
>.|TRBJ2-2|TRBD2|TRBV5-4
TGTGCCAGCAGCTTACGGTGGGGGAGGGGCACCGGGGAGCTGTTTTTT
CASSLRWGRGTGELFF
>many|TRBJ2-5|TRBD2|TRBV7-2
TGTGCCAGCAGCCCCGGCGGAGCGGGAGTTGGCGAGACCCAGTACTTC
CASSPGGAGVGETQYF
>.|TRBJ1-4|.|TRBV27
TGTGCCAGCAGAACGTTTATCCGGGCAACTAATGAAAAACTGTTTTTT
CASRTFIRATNEKLFF
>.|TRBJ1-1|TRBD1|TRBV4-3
TGCGCCAGCGCCGACAGGGTGAACACTGAAGCTTTCTTT
CASADRVNTEAFF
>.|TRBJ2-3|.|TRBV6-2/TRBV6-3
TGTGCCAGCAGTTACTCGTCCGCGGACACAGATACGCAGTATTTT
CASSYSSADTDTQYF
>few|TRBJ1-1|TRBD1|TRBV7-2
TGTGCCAGCAGCCCGGGACAGTGGGCTGAAGCTTTCTTT
CASSPGQWAEAFF
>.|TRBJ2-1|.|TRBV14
TGTGCCAGCAGCCAAGAGGGCGGGAACTCCTACAATGAGCAGTTCTTC
CASSQEGGNSYNEQFF
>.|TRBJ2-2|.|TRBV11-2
TGTGCCAGCAGCTTAGGTCTGCGCCGGAACACCGGGGAGCTGTTTTTT
CASSLGLRRNTGELFF
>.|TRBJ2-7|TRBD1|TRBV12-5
TGTGCTAGTGGTTTCCCTACCGGGACAGGCTCCTACGAGCAGTACTTC
CASGFPTGTGSYEQYF
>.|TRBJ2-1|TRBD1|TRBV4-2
TGTGCCAGCAGCAGCACAGGGGTGGGCAATGAGCAGTTCTTC
CASSSTGVGNEQFF
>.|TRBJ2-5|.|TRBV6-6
TGTGCCAGCAGTCCGAGGAGAGAGACCCAGTACTTC
CASSPRRETQYF
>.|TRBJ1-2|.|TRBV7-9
TGTGCCAGCAGCGCACTTCCCTTGTGGGGCTACACCTTC
CASSALPLWGYTF
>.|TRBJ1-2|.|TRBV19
TGTGCCAGTAGTGTACAGGGAGCCTATGGCTACACCTTC
CASSVQGAYGYTF
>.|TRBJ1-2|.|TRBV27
TGTGCCAGCAGTTTAAGACAGGTTGGCTACACCTTC
CASSLRQVGYTF
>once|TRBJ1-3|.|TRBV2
TGTGCCAGCAGTGTCTGGCCGGCCGGGAGGGACACCATATATTTT
CASSVWPAGRDTIYF
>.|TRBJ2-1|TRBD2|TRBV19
TGTGCCAGTAAGGCTAGCGGGACCAATGAGCAGTTCTTC
CASKASGTNEQFF